Sequencing of this T cell receptor beta chain was carried out in a study of beta chain features in type 1 diabetes. This CDR3 has 13 amino acids. The germline CDR1 and CDR2 sequences are ENHRY and SYGVKD. Trimming stripped 4 bases from V and 1 base from J, with 6 bases between. Investigators reverse transcribed all isolated RNA, so they sequenced expressed TCRB transcripts. Using immunoSEQ multiplex PCR, the repertoire was profiled, and TCRdb retains in-frame clones only, with some absent. The sample has hundreds of thousands of clones, approximately 14% seen once. This clone was detected a few times.

Specimen: naive CD4+ T cells from blood. The V and J genes are TRBV10-3 and TRBJ2-3, with no clear D. The clonotype originates from a middle-aged woman in good health. The CDR3 nucleotides read TGTGCCATCAGTGTTGAGGGCACAGATACGCAGTATTTT. Amino acid sequence: CAISVEGTDTQYF.